The TCR beta chain under discussion was sequenced for a study of OX40 agonist ivuxolimab in advanced cancers. Study-level background: The costimulatory receptor OX40 (CD134) was targeted by ivuxolimab, a fully human IgG2 agonistic monoclonal antibody. Intravenous ivuxolimab was administered to patients every 2 weeks at six dose levels: 0.01, 0.1, 0.3, 1.5, 3 and 10 mg/kg. Of the roughly 54 patients in dose escalation, around 20 had hepatocellular carcinoma, some 15 had melanoma, 9 had renal cell carcinoma and 9 had head and neck cancer. In the dose-escalation cohort, 75% to 85% of patients were male, and the mean age was around 60 years with a range of about 20 to 80. Prior anti-PD-1, anti-PD-L1 or anti-CTLA-4 therapy was permitted, and about two fifths of dose-escalation patients had received checkpoint inhibitors. Partial responses occurred in three dose-escalation patients: two with cutaneous melanoma and one with hepatocellular carcinoma. Peripheral TCRbeta sequencing was intended to test whether TCR sequence diversity was altered and clonal T-cell expansion was caused by ivuxolimab. The paper covers the monotherapy dose-escalation part of the phase I ivuxolimab trial, which included N ≈ 50 patients.

From a lookup of the germline V gene, CDR1 and CDR2 are SGHRS and YFSETQ. The CDR3 goes from the cysteine to the phenylalanine over 16 residues. Kept here is only the CDR3 DNA, which spans 48 bases and is read in frame from base 1. Trimming accounts for 1 base at V and 3 bases at J, while the number of junction bases matched to no gene is 5. Broader findings and caveats from the paper: After ivuxolimab, expanded clones were on average more numerous among CD8+ T cells than among CD4+ T cells. Low levels of normalized T-cell clonal expansion were also seen in some patients who did not respond. Partial responders in the 0.1-3.0 mg/kg groups had among the lowest normalized peripheral clonal expansion, especially among CD8+ T cells. At doses of 0.1 to 3.0 mg/kg, clonal expansion of both CD4+ and CD8+ T cells in blood was seen between baseline and week 6. The antigen specificity of the peripheral T cells that underwent clonal expansion was not determined.

The trial excluded patients who had a history of autoimmune disease or were on systemic immunosuppression. Peripheral blood for TCR sequencing was collected from all dose cohorts at baseline, on cycle 4 day 1, and on cycle 7 day 1. The samples were taken from a phase I, first-in-human, multicenter, open-label dose-escalation trial of ivuxolimab. The trial enrolled adults with locally advanced or metastatic head and neck squamous cell, hepatocellular, melanoma or renal cell carcinoma. Before TCR sequencing, CD4+ and CD8+ T cells were separately sorted from peripheral blood. To sequence the TCRbeta CDR3 region, genomic DNA was isolated from the sorted cells. TCRbeta CDR3 regions were sequenced using the immunoSEQ Assay. As stored in TCRdb, this immuneACCESS dataset retains in-frame rearrangements with V and J assigned. A fraction of the clones does not appear; measured against another copy, unresolved V genes explain less than half of the discrepancy, and the remainder lacks a known reason. The sample includes 70,000 or so clones, with approximately 85% observed a single time. Under 20% of the sample belongs to the ten largest clones.

This clone was seen a single time. No cognate antigen has been identified for it. No quality values exist for individual bases; no much larger clone is one base distant. The TCR comes from an adult with an advanced solid tumor such as melanoma, head and neck, liver or kidney cancer. The sample consisted of CD4+ or CD8+ T cells sorted from blood, taken in a trial of the OX40 agonist ivuxolimab. The chain is encoded by TRBV5-1 joined to TRBJ2-1; the central 9 bases match TRBD2. The DNA reads TGCGCCAGCAGCTTGTATCCGACTAGCGGCTACAATGAGCAGTTCTTC. Its coded protein is CASSLYPTSGYNEQFF.